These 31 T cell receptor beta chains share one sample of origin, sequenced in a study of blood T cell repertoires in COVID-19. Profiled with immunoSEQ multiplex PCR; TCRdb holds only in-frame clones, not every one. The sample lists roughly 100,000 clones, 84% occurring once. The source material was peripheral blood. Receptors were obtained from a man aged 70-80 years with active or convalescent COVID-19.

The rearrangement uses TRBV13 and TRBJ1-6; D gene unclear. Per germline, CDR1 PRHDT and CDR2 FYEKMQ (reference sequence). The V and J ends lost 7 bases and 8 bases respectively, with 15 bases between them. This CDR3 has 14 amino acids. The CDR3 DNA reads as TGTGCCAGCATGACGACGGGTAAGCATTCACCCCTCCACTTT. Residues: CASMTTGKHSPLHF.

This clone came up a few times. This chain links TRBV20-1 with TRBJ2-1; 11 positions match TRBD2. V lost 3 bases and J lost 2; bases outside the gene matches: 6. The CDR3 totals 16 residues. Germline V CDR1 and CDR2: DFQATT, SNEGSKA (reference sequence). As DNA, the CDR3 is TGCAGTGCTAGTCGGGCTAGCGGGGGGACCTACAATGAGCAGTTCTTC. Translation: CSASRASGGTYNEQFF.

CDR3 nucleotides: TGCGCCAGCAGCCAACCTCGGTACGGGGGGGGAGCCTACGAGCAGTACTTC. It specifies CASSQPRYGGGAYEQYF. V and J are TRBV4-1 and TRBJ2-7; 8 nucleotides line up with TRBD2. CDR3 size: 17 residues. V gave up 2 bases and J gave up 2 bases; unmatched junction bases: 11. Germline values: CDR1 MGHRA, CDR2 YSYEKL.

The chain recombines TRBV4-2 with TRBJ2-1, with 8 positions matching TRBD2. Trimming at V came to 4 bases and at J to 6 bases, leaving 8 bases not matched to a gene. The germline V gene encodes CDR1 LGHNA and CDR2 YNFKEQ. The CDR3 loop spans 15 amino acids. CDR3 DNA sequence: TGTGCCAGCAGCCCAGCGGGGGCCTCTTCCAATGAGCAGTTCTTC. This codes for CASSPAGASSNEQFF.

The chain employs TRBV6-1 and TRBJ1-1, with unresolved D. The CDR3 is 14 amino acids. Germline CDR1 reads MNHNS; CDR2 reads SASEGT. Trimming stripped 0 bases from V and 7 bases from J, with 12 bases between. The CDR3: CASSEAGGSYEAFF. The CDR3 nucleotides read TGTGCCAGCAGTGAAGCTGGAGGGAGTTATGAAGCTTTCTTT.

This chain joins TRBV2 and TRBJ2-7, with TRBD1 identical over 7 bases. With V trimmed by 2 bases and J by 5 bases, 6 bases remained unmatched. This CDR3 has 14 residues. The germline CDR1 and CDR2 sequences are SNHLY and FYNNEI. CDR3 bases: TGTGCCAGCAGTGAATACAGGGGTACGAACGAGCAGTACTTC. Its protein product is CASSEYRGTNEQYF.

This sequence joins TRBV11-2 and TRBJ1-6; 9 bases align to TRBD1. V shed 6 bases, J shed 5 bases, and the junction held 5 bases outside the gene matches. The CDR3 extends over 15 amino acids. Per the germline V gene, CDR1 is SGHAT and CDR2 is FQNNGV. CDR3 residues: CASSRGQGNNSPLHF. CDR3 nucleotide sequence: TGTGCCAGCAGTCGCGGACAGGGGAATAATTCACCCCTCCACTTT.

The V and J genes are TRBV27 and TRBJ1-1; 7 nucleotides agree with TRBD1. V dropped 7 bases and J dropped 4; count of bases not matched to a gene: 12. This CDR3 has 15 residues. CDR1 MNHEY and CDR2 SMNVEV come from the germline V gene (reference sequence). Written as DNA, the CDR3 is TGTGCCAGCATCAAGGGGGCCTCGACAGGCACTGAAGCTTTCTTT. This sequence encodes CASIKGASTGTEAFF.

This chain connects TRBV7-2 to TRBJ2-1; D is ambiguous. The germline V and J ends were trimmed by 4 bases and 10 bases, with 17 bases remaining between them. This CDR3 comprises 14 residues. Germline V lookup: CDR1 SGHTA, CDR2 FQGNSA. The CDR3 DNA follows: TGTGCCAGCAGCTCACAGATAATAGAGAGCGAGCAGTTCTTC. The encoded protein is CASSSQIIESEQFF.

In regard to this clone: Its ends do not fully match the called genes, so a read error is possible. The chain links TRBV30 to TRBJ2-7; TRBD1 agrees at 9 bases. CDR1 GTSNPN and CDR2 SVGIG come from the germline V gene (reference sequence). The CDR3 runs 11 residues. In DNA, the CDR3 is TGTGCGTGGACAGGGGCCTACGAGCAGTACTTC. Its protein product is CAWTGAYEQYF.

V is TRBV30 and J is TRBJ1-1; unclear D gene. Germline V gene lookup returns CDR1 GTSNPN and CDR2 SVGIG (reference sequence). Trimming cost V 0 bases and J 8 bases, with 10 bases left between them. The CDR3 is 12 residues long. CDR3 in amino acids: CAWSVLGSEAFF. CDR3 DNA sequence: TGTGCCTGGAGTGTACTAGGGTCCGAAGCTTTCTTT.

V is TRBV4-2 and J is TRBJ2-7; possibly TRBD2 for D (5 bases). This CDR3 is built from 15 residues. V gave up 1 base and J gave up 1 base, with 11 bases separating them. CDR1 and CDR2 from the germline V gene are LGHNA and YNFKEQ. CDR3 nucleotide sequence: TGTGCCAGCAGCCAAGGGCTGGAGGAATCCTACGAGCAGTACTTC. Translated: CASSQGLEESYEQYF.

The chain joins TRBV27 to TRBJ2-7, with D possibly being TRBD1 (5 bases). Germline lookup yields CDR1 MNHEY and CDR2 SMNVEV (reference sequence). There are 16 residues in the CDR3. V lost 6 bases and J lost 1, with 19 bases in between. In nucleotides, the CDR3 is TGTGCCAGCAGACACCGGGCGGAACAGGAATCCTACGAGCAGTACTTC. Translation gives CASRHRAEQESYEQYF.

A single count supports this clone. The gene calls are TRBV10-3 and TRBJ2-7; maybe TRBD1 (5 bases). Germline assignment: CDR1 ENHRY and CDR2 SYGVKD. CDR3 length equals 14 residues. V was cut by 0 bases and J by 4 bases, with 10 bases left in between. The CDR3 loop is CAISESRTPYEQYF. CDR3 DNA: TGTGCCATCAGTGAGTCCCGGACACCATACGAGCAGTACTTC.

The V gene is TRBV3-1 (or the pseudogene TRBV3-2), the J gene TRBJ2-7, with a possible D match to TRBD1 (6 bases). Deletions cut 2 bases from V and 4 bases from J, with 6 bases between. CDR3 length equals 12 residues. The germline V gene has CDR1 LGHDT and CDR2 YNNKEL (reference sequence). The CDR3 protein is CASSQQGYEQYF. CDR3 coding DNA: TGTGCCAGCAGCCAACAGGGGTACGAGCAGTACTTC.

CDR3 DNA: TGCGCCAGCAGCGGCGGTCTCGGGGGGGCTTACAATGAGCAGTTCTTC. It encodes CASSGGLGGAYNEQFF. The chain combines TRBV5-1 with TRBJ2-1, with TRBD2 identical over 8 bases. The J segment lost 4 bases and the V segment lost 4 bases, leaving 10 bases of the junction unmatched. The CDR3 runs 16 residues. Germline lookup yields CDR1 SGHRS and CDR2 YFSETQ.

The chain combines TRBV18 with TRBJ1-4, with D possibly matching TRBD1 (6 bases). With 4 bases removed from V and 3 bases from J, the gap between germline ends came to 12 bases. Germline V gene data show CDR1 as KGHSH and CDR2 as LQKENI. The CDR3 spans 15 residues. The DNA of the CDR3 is TGTGCCAGCTCACAACAGGGACACCCTAATGAAAAACTGTTTTTT. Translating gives CASSQQGHPNEKLFF. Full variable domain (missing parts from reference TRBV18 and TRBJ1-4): NAGVMQNPRHLVRRRGQEARLRCSPMKGHSHVYWYRQLPEEGLKFMVYLQKENIIDESGMPKERFSAEFPKEGPSILRIQQVVRGDSAAYFCASSQQGHPNEKLFFGSGTQLSVL.

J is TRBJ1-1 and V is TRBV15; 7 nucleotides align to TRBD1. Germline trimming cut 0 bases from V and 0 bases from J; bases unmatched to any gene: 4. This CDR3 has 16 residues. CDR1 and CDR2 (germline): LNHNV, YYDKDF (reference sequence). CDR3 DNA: TGTGCCACCAGCAGAGATGCCAGGGGGATGAACACTGAAGCTTTCTTT. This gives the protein CATSRDARGMNTEAFF.

CDR3 in amino acids: CASSFTRTNEKLFF. The DNA of the CDR3 is TGTGCCAGCAGTTTTACTAGGACTAATGAAAAACTGTTTTTT. The chain has TRBV27 and TRBJ1-4; D remains ambiguous. Between the trimmed V and J ends, which lost 3 bases and 2 bases, there was a span of 7 bases. The CDR3 length is 14 residues. Germline values: CDR1 MNHEY, CDR2 SMNVEV (reference sequence).

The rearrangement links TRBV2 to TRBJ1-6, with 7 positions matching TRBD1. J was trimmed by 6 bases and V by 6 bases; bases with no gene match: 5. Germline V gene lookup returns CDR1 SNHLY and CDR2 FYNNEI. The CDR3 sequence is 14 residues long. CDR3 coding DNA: TGTGCCAGCAGGGTGACAGGGACTAATTCACCCCTCCACTTT. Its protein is CASRVTGTNSPLHF.

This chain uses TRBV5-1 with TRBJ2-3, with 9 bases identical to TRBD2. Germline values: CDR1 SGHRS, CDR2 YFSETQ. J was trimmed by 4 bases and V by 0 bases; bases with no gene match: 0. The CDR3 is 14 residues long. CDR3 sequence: CASSLGGGADTQYF. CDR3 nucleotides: TGCGCCAGCAGCTTGGGCGGGGGGGCAGATACGCAGTATTTT.

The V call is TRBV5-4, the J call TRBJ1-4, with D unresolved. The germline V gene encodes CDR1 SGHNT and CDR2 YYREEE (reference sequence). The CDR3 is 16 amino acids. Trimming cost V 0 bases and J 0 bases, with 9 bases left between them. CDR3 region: CASSLVGGATNEKLFF. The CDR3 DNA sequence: TGTGCCAGCAGCTTGGTTGGCGGTGCAACTAATGAAAAACTGTTTTTT.

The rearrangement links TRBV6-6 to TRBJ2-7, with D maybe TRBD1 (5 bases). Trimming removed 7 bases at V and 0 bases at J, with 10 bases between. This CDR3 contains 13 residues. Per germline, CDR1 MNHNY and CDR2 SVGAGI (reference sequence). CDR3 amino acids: CASTLGLSYEQYF. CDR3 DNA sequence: TGTGCCAGCACCCTGGGGCTCTCCTACGAGCAGTACTTC.

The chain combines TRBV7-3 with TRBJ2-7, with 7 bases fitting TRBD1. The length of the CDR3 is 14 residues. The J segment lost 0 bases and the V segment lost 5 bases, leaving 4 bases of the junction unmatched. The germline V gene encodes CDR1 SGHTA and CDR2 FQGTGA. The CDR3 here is CASSPQGSSYEQYF. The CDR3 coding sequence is TGTGCCAGCAGCCCACAGGGGAGCTCCTACGAGCAGTACTTC.

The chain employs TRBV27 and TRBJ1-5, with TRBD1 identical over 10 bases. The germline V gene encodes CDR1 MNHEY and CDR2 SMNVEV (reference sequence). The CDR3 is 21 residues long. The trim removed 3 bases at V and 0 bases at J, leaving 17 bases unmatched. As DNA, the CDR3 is TGTGCCAGCAGTTTCCCGACCCCCCGGGACAGGGGTTCTTATAGCAATCAGCCCCAGCATTTT. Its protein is CASSFPTPRDRGSYSNQPQHF.

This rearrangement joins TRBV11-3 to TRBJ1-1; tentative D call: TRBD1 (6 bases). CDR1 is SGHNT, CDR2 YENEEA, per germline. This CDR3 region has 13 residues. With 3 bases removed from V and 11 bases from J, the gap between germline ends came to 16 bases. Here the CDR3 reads CASSFDMRGTAFF. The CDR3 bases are TGTGCCAGCAGCTTCGACATGAGGGGGACGGCTTTCTTT.

In DNA, the CDR3 is TGTGCCAGCAGCGCGGGCGGGGGGCCAGATACGCAGTATTTT. This translates into CASSAGGGPDTQYF. J is TRBJ2-3 and V is TRBV9; 8 bases map to TRBD2. V lost 3 bases and J lost 4; bases outside the gene matches: 4. The CDR3 is 14 amino acids. Germline assignment: CDR1 SGDLS and CDR2 YYNGEE. The entire variable domain, with the rest obtained from reference TRBV9 and TRBJ2-3, is as follows: DSGVTQTPKHLITATGQRVTLRCSPRSGDLSVYWYQQSLDQGLQFLIQYYNGEERAKGNILERFSAQQFPDLHSELNLSSLELGDSALYFCASSAGGGPDTQYFGPGTRLTVL.

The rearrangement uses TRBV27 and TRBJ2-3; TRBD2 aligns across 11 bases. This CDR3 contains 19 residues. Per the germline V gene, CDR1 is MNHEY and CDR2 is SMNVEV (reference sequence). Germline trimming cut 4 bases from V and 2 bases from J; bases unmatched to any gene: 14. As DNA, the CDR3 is TGTGCCAGCAGTTCCCTAGAGCGCTCGACTAGCGGGGCCACAGATACGCAGTATTTT. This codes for CASSSLERSTSGATDTQYF.

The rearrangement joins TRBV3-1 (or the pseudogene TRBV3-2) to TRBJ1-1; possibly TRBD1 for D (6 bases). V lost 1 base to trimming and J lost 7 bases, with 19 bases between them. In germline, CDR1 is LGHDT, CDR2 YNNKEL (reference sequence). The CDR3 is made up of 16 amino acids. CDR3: CASSQGQAGLFSEAFF. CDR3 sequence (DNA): TGTGCCAGCAGCCAAGGACAGGCTGGACTGTTTAGTGAAGCTTTCTTT.

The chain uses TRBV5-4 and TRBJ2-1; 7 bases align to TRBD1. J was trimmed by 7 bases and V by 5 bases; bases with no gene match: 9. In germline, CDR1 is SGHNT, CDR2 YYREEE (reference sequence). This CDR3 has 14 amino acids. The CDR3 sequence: CASRGAAGGNEQFF. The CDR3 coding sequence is TGTGCCAGCAGGGGGGCGGCAGGGGGAAATGAGCAGTTCTTC.

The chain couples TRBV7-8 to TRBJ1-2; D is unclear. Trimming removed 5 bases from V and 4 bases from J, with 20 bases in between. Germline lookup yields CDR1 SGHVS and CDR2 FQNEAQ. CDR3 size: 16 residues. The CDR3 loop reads CASSEVETNTLYGYTF. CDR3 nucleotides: TGTGCCAGCAGCGAAGTAGAGACAAATACCCTCTATGGCTACACCTTC.